The present T cell receptor (beta chain) was sequenced within a study of T cells in Graves' hyperthyroidism and ophthalmopathy. Findings and caveats of the study: Researchers found most expanded thyroid clonotypes above 0.001 in blood as well.

Points on this clonotype: Its antigen is as yet unknown. Sequence at one end of the junction differs from germline and may be a read error.

Amplification of TCR beta CDR3 regions used RNA as the template. An initial round of RT-PCR targeting the TCR CDR3 relied on the HTBI primer set. TCRdb used MiXCR to reprocess the multiplex PCR reads, holding one entry per CDR3 protein. This table has 540,000 or so distinct CDR3 sequences, roughly 50% appearing once. The sample consisted of peripheral blood or thyroid tissue (not recorded which). The source of this sequence is an adult woman with Graves' disease, either hyperthyroidism or ophthalmopathy (not recorded which).

This CDR3 is CSVVSDRGYEQYF. CDR3 bases: TGCAGCGTTGTCTCGGACAGGGGGTACGAGCAGTATTTC. The rearrangement uses TRBV29-1 and TRBJ2-7, with 10 bases lining up with TRBD1. Per germline, CDR1 SQVTM and CDR2 ANQGSEA. The CDR3 consists of 13 residues.